This section outlines one T cell receptor beta chain sequence together with its context. The data stem from a study of blood T cell repertoires in COVID-19. Study-level information: The United States, Italy and Spain provided the acute and convalescent COVID-19 samples. The analysed material was cDNA or gDNA that came from T cells, B-cell-depleted T cells, or PBMCs.

The CDR3 contains 15 residues. Germline V gives CDR1 SGHTA, CDR2 FQGTGA. The junction had 4 bases not matched to a gene; V was cut back by 5 bases and J by 2 bases. In the source study's methods: Reference gene primer amplification yielded estimated nucleated cell counts. The protocol was immunoSEQ multiplex PCR, while the TCRdb copy is restricted to in-frame clones and leaves out a portion. V and J calls and clone size are copied from that table; D and trimming were computed from the DNA. The table records tens of thousands of clones, approximately 88% of them present only once. The source is a man between 60 and 75 years old with acute or convalescent COVID-19. Sequencing input: peripheral blood. The J gene is TRBJ2-2, the V gene TRBV7-3, with 8 nucleotides matching TRBD2. The CDR3: CASSRAGGNTGELFF. CDR3 DNA: TGTGCCAGCAGCCGTGCGGGGGGTAACACCGGGGAGCTGTTTTTT.